Sample share makes the clone carrying this TCR beta chain medium-sized. TCRdb fed the reads into MiXCR, producing one record per CDR3 protein. The table has several thousand distinct CDR3 sequences, about a sixth seen once. Germline V CDR1 and CDR2: ENHRY, SYGVKD. The CDR3 consists of 14 residues. V was cut by 0 bases and J by 4 bases, with 9 bases left in between. The entry originates in a study of liver allograft versus peripheral blood T cells. Study summary: Intrahepatic T cell receptor repertoires from transplanted livers were compared against repertoires in recipients' peripheral blood.

This chain joins TRBV10-3 and TRBJ2-5; a possible D gene is TRBD1 (5 bases). This receptor was identified in a human patient who had a liver transplant. Some T cells may arise from the graft donor. For the CDR3, the DNA is TGTGCCATCAGTGAGTCGAGTAGGGGAGAGACCCAGTACTTC. This sequence encodes CAISESSRGETQYF.